These 26 T cell receptor beta chains were all obtained from the same sample, sequenced in a study of blood T cell repertoires in COVID-19. TCRdb's table, derived via immunoSEQ multiplex PCR, lists solely in-frame clones and lacks some. The sample comprises approximately 230,000 clones, just over 85% of which are singletons, and 2.2% rests with the top ten. The sequencing input was peripheral blood. These receptors originate from a man under 40 who had recovered from COVID-19.

A word on this clone: The same CDR3 is also encoded by other DNA sequences in this sample. This chain connects TRBV6-5 to TRBJ1-2, with 8 bases matching TRBD1. Germline CDR1 reads MNHEY; CDR2 reads SVGAGI. J lost 3 bases, V lost 2 bases, and 2 bases had no gene match. CDR3 size: 14 residues. The CDR3 sequence: CASSYGQGDYGYTF. The CDR3, as DNA: TGTGCCAGCAGTTACGGACAGGGCGACTATGGCTACACCTTC.

This chain uses TRBV29-1 with TRBJ1-2, with 7 bases fitting TRBD1. CDR1 SQVTM and CDR2 ANQGSEA come from the germline V gene. The CDR3 is 15 amino acids. Losses at the gene ends were 5 bases for V and 0 bases for J; bases not matched to a gene: 9. CDR3 sequence (DNA): TGCAGCGTTCTACCTGGACAGGAGGCTAACTATGGCTACACCTTC. This gives the protein CSVLPGQEANYGYTF.

The rearrangement uses TRBV19 and TRBJ1-1; 10 positions match TRBD1. The ends lost 9 bases at V and 4 bases at J; junction bases unmatched: 20. Germline V gives CDR1 LNHDA, CDR2 SQIVND (reference sequence). There are 18 residues in the CDR3. CDR3 sequence (DNA): TGTGCCAGCTCCCCGCGGGGACAGGGGAGGGAGTGGACCACTGAAGCTTTCTTT. Translation: CASSPRGQGREWTTEAFF.

The chain employs TRBV18 and TRBJ1-1, with D uncertain. CDR1 and CDR2 (germline): KGHSH, LQKENI. V was shortened by 1 base and J by 3 bases, with 6 bases between the two germline ends. CDR3 length: 13 residues. In DNA form, the CDR3 reads TGTGCCAGCTCACCACGCGGCCACACTGAAGCTTTCTTT. Its translation is CASSPRGHTEAFF.

CDR3 region: CSASGGLEQFF. The DNA of the CDR3 is TGCAGTGCTAGCGGGGGGCTTGAGCAGTTCTTC. The genes are TRBV20-1 and TRBJ2-1, with D perhaps matching TRBD2 (7 bases). The CDR3 is 11 residues long. Germline V gives CDR1 DFQATT, CDR2 SNEGSKA (reference sequence). With 3 bases removed from V and 9 bases from J, the gap between germline ends came to 9 bases.

J is TRBJ1-4 and V is TRBV6-9; 7 positions match TRBD1. The CDR3 covers 14 residues. After removal of 5 bases from V and 3 bases from J, the junction contained 3 bases not matched to a gene. Per germline, CDR1 MNHGY and CDR2 SVAAGI. CDR3 protein: CASSHGTANEKLFF. Here the CDR3 DNA reads TGTGCCAGCAGTCACGGGACAGCTAATGAAAAACTGTTTTTT.

J is TRBJ1-6 and V is TRBV27; 7 nucleotides align to TRBD1. The CDR3 covers 14 residues. Germline trimming cut 2 bases from V and 10 bases from J; bases unmatched to any gene: 5. Germline CDR1 and CDR2: MNHEY and SMNVEV (reference sequence). CDR3 nucleotide sequence: TGTGCCAGCAGTTTAAGGGGGCAGGGATCACCCCTCCACTTT. Protein: CASSLRGQGSPLHF.

The chain carries TRBV30 and TRBJ1-2; D gene unclear. CDR1 is GTSNPN, CDR2 SVGIG, per germline (reference sequence). Trimming took 0 bases from V and 2 from J, leaving 10 bases between them. This CDR3 is 14 amino acids long. CDR3 loop: CAWSVGGSNYGYTF. The DNA of the CDR3 is TGTGCCTGGAGTGTCGGAGGGTCAAACTATGGCTACACCTTC.

V gene TRBV27 combines with J gene TRBJ1-2; D gene ambiguous. The CDR3 consists of 15 residues. The germline gives CDR1 MNHEY, CDR2 SMNVEV (reference sequence). With 3 bases removed from V and 1 base from J, the gap between germline ends came to 12 bases. The CDR3 bases are TGTGCCAGCAGTTTCCATAGAGGGCTTAACTATGGCTACACCTTC. Its protein product is CASSFHRGLNYGYTF.

A note on this clone: Distinct nucleotide sequences in the sample also encode this CDR3. DNA for the CDR3: TGCGCCAGCAGCTTGGCTAGCGGGGGGGCCACAGATACGCAGTATTTT. Translating it yields CASSLASGGATDTQYF. This chain links TRBV5-1 with TRBJ2-3; 12 bases match TRBD2. Germline V gives CDR1 SGHRS, CDR2 YFSETQ. Germline trimming cut 0 bases from V and 2 bases from J; bases unmatched to any gene: 1. The CDR3 runs 16 residues.

This sequence joins TRBV19 and TRBJ2-7; 10 nucleotides agree with TRBD1. The CDR3 loop spans 16 amino acids. V lost 6 bases to trimming and J lost 2 bases; unmatched junction nucleotides: 10. CDR1 is LNHDA and CDR2 is SQIVND in the germline V gene (reference sequence). DNA for the CDR3: TGTGCCAGTAGAGACCCGGACAGGGGGGCCACCTACGAGCAGTACTTC. Its protein product is CASRDPDRGATYEQYF.

The rearrangement uses TRBV30 and TRBJ1-2; TRBD1 matches 9 bases. V lost 2 bases to trimming and J lost 5 bases; unmatched junction nucleotides: 15. The CDR3 sequence is 17 residues long. The germline V gene encodes CDR1 GTSNPN and CDR2 SVGIG (reference sequence). Here the CDR3 reads CAWSRGPGWDREYGYTF. The CDR3 DNA reads TGTGCCTGGAGTAGGGGGCCGGGATGGGACAGGGAGTATGGCTACACCTTC.

This chain links TRBV19 with TRBJ1-1; TRBD1 might be the D (6 bases). CDR1 and CDR2 (germline): LNHDA, SQIVND (reference sequence). CDR3 length equals 14 residues. V lost 6 bases and J 4 bases, leaving 15 bases between the germline ends. CDR3: CASSLERGTTEAFF. The CDR3 nucleotides are TGTGCCAGTAGCCTCGAGAGGGGGACCACTGAAGCTTTCTTT.

The chain carries TRBV3-1 (or the pseudogene TRBV3-2) and TRBJ2-5, with D possibly TRBD2 on 6 matching bases. V was shortened by 4 bases and J by 5 bases, with 14 bases between the two germline ends. Looked up from germline, CDR1 is LGHDT and CDR2 is YNNKEL (reference sequence). The CDR3 runs 14 residues. The CDR3 loop reads CASSPGTGRETQYF. The CDR3 nucleotides read TGTGCCAGCAGCCCCGGGACTGGACGGGAGACCCAGTACTTC.

This clone was observed a single time. The chain is built from TRBV18 and TRBJ1-2, with 9 positions matching TRBD1. V dropped 3 bases and J dropped 6; count of bases not matched to a gene: 5. The length of the CDR3 is 14 residues. Per the germline V gene, CDR1 is KGHSH and CDR2 is LQKENI. The CDR3 reads CASSPDWDRDGYTF. The CDR3 DNA is TGTGCCAGCTCACCGGATTGGGACAGGGATGGCTACACCTTC. The complete variable domain, with remaining parts taken from reference TRBV18 and TRBJ1-2, reads NAGVMQNPRHLVRRRGQEARLRCSPMKGHSHVYWYRQLPEEGLKFMVYLQKENIIDESGMPKERFSAEFPKEGPSILRIQQVVRGDSAAYFCASSPDWDRDGYTFGSGTRLTVV.

V gene TRBV6-5 combines with J gene TRBJ1-5, with TRBD1 identical over 7 bases. The germline CDR1 and CDR2 sequences are MNHEY and SVGAGI. Germline trimming cut 5 bases from V and 2 bases from J; bases unmatched to any gene: 3. This CDR3 is built from 14 residues. In DNA form, the CDR3 reads TGTGCCAGCAGTCACGGACAGGGCAATCAGCCCCAGCATTTT. This codes for CASSHGQGNQPQHF.

This chain uses TRBV11-2 with TRBJ2-7, with 9 bases matching TRBD1. CDR1 SGHAT and CDR2 FQNNGV come from the germline V gene. The junction had 8 bases not matched to a gene; V was cut back by 2 bases and J by 3 bases. The CDR3 is made up of 16 amino acids. The CDR3 spells CASSLSGGQGDYEQYF. CDR3 bases: TGTGCCAGCAGCTTATCGGGGGGACAGGGCGACTACGAGCAGTACTTC.

This clone was seen just once. The rearrangement links TRBV18 to TRBJ2-3, with a tentative D call TRBD2 (7 bases). Germline V gives CDR1 KGHSH, CDR2 LQKENI. Trimming stripped 2 bases from V and 3 bases from J, with 9 bases between. CDR3 length equals 14 residues. CDR3 loop: CASSPAGATDTQYF. CDR3 DNA sequence: TGTGCCAGCTCACCAGCGGGGGCTACAGATACGCAGTATTTT.

This clone has only one observation. This sequence joins TRBV27 and TRBJ2-1; D unclear. V dropped 3 bases and J dropped 6 bases, with 6 bases sitting between them. The V gene's germline CDR1 is MNHEY and CDR2 SMNVEV (reference sequence). There are 12 residues in the CDR3. CDR3: CASSFYGNEQFF. In DNA, the CDR3 is TGTGCCAGCAGTTTTTACGGCAATGAGCAGTTCTTC.

This clone was recorded only once. The chain is built from TRBV19 and TRBJ1-2; 8 bases match TRBD1. Trimming at V came to 10 bases and at J to 3 bases, leaving 10 bases not matched to a gene. The CDR3 sequence is 14 residues long. Germline CDR1 and CDR2: LNHDA and SQIVND (reference sequence). The CDR3 DNA follows: TGTGCCACGCTACAGGGGGTAAAAGACTATGGCTACACCTTC. This sequence encodes CATLQGVKDYGYTF.

The rearrangement links TRBV18 to TRBJ1-4; no definite D call. Germline V lookup: CDR1 KGHSH, CDR2 LQKENI. The V end was cut by 6 bases, the J end by 11 bases, with 16 bases between. The CDR3 runs 13 residues. This CDR3 is CASSPTGVGKLFF. For the CDR3, the DNA is TGTGCCAGCTCGCCAACCGGGGTAGGGAAACTGTTTTTT.

V and J are TRBV28 and TRBJ2-5; 11 nucleotides line up with TRBD2. After removal of 6 bases from V and 5 bases from J, the junction contained 11 bases not matched to a gene. The CDR3 is made up of 16 amino acids. Germline V CDR1 and CDR2: MDHEN, SYDVKM. The CDR3 reads CASSLAGGDTRETQYF. The DNA of the CDR3 is TGTGCCAGCAGCCTAGCGGGGGGCGACACGCGGGAGACCCAGTACTTC.

The chain has TRBV5-4 and TRBJ2-5; 9 bases map to TRBD1. Germline CDR1 is SGHNT and CDR2 is YYREEE (reference sequence). The CDR3 spans 15 residues. J gave up 2 bases and V 2 bases, and 4 bases lay outside the gene matches. In nucleotides, the CDR3 is TGTGCCAGCAGCTTACCGGGACAGGGTCAAGAGACCCAGTACTTC. Translating gives CASSLPGQGQETQYF.

The chain employs TRBV5-1 and TRBJ2-7; unclear D gene. V lost 0 bases and J lost 2, with 18 bases in between. The CDR3 covers 17 residues. Germline CDR1 reads SGHRS; CDR2 reads YFSETQ. The CDR3 DNA is TGCGCCAGCAGCTTGGGGTATTCGGTAACCTTTACCTACGAGCAGTACTTC. This codes for CASSLGYSVTFTYEQYF.

In this sample, this clone turned up once. The chain is built from TRBV4-3 and TRBJ2-1, with 7 bases lining up with TRBD1. V was clipped by 0 bases and J by 9 bases; unmatched bases: 5. In germline, CDR1 is LGHNA, CDR2 YSLEER. The CDR3 totals 14 residues. CDR3 DNA: TGCGCCAGCAGCCAAGATAACAGGGGCCGTGAGCAGTTCTTC. Its protein is CASSQDNRGREQFF.

This chain connects TRBV6-5 to TRBJ2-3, with a tentative D call TRBD2 (5 bases). The CDR3 consists of 14 residues. In germline, CDR1 is MNHEY, CDR2 SVGAGI. V lost 6 bases to trimming and J lost 5 bases, with 15 bases between them. The CDR3 DNA follows: TGTGCCAGCAGCCCACGTCGAGGGATAGATACGCAGTATTTT. This encodes CASSPRRGIDTQYF.